This entry features one T cell receptor beta chain sequence. This specimen comes from a study of blood T cell repertoires in COVID-19. At the level of the study: Specimens from acute and convalescent COVID-19 originated in the United States, Italy and Spain. T cells, B-cell-depleted T cells, or PBMCs provided the cDNA or gDNA that served as material.

Original processing methods: From reference gene primer amplification, estimates of nucleated cell counts were derived. Data came from immunoSEQ multiplex PCR; TCRdb stores just in-frame clones and leaves some out. V, J and clone size were drawn from that table, and D and trimming were deduced from the DNA. The repertoire has about 63,000 clones, over 70% of them found once; the top ten carry about 5.7%. Germline CDR1 ENHRY, CDR2 SYGVKD. CDR3 length: 11 residues. V was clipped by 6 bases and J by 7 bases, with 10 bases between them. The V and J genes are TRBV10-3 and TRBJ2-7; D is possibly TRBD1 (5 bases). This receptor was taken from a man aged 45 to 65 with active COVID-19. Sequenced sample: peripheral blood. The CDR3, as DNA: TGTGCCATCAGCGCAGGGAAGGAGCAGTACTTC. Translating it yields CAISAGKEQYF.